The rows below give T cell receptor beta chains drawn from one sample of a study of blood T cell repertoires in COVID-19. The method was immunoSEQ multiplex PCR; TCRdb's version includes in-frame clones alone and lacks a portion of them. In the table there are 150,000 to 200,000 clones, about 85% of which are singletons. Input material: peripheral blood. The receptors come from a woman aged 25-40 years with active or convalescent COVID-19. CDR3s include the opening cysteine and the closing phenylalanine or tryptophan.

len	v_gene	j_gene	CDR3aa
14	TRBV27	TRBJ1-2	CASSLFGQGYGYTF
17	TRBV25-1	TRBJ2-3	CASSAIGLQGSTDTQYF
17	TRBV5-1	TRBJ1-4	CASSLGAGQGTNEKLFF
13	TRBV29-1	TRBJ2-3	CSVGQGFTDTQYF
15	TRBV2	TRBJ1-1	CASREDRSLNTEAFF
17	TRBV12-5	TRBJ2-1	CASGLGRLAGADNEQFF
16	TRBV11-3	TRBJ1-1	CASSERTAIPNTEAFF
13	TRBV7-9	TRBJ1-2	CASSPGTGVGYTF
17	TRBV4-1	TRBJ2-7	CASSHTLGQGLIYEQYF
15	TRBV7-9	TRBJ1-2	CASSLPQGAQRGYTF
14	TRBV6-5	TRBJ1-3	CASGRDSSGNTIYF
15	TRBV5-1	TRBJ2-3	CASSWTGTSGDTQYF
14	TRBV24-1	TRBJ1-1	CATSDPDRNTEAFF
17	TRBV6-1	TRBJ2-4	CASSEVYLTGGKNIQYF
18	TRBV10-1	TRBJ2-2	CASVVPGLAGINTGELFF
15	TRBV18	TRBJ2-1	CASSPSRGGGNEQFF
16	TRBV3-1/TRBV3-2	TRBJ1-4	CASSHWTGLFNAKLFF
13	TRBV7-2	TRBJ1-1	CASSLGQYTEAFF
17	TRBV19	TRBJ2-7	CASSTPSWGPLSYEQYF
11	TRBV7-9	TRBJ2-7	CASTGGYEQYF
14	TRBV7-9	TRBJ1-4	CASSYGQTNEKLFF
12	TRBV7-9	TRBJ2-1	CASSPIYNEQFF
16	TRBV9	TRBJ2-5	CASSPQTSGGAETQYF
11	TRBV6-5	TRBJ1-1	CASSGMTEAFF
16	TRBV4-1	TRBJ2-1	CASSRGTSGSYNEQFF
15	TRBV6-5	TRBJ2-6	CASSPGGTGANVLTF
15	TRBV18	TRBJ1-6	CASSPFNSKDSPLHF
14	TRBV29-1	TRBJ1-3	CSVGAGGFGNTIYF
12	TRBV19	TRBJ1-4	CASSDREEKLFF
16	TRBV6-5	TRBJ1-2	CASSYYGAVRNYGYTF
15	TRBV11-2	TRBJ1-2	CASSSSRALSYGYTF
16	TRBV5-1	TRBJ2-1	CASSIGLAGDYNEQFF
16	TRBV6-1	TRBJ2-1	CASSGLVRDSYNEQFF
15	TRBV19	TRBJ1-2	CASSIVRTGDYGYTF
15	TRBV4-2	TRBJ1-2	CASSQESRTGYGYTF
16	TRBV20-1	TRBJ2-1	CSASIQGWSSYNEQFF
13	TRBV6-1	TRBJ1-2	CASSEAIVYGYTF
15	TRBV30	TRBJ1-4	CAWSEPGQNNEKLFF
14	TRBV29-1	TRBJ2-1	CSVEWGTTPNEQFF
14	TRBV9	TRBJ1-3	CASSVGEPGNTIYF
14	TRBV15	TRBJ2-3	CATSALRGLDTQYF
14	TRBV5-4	TRBJ2-1	CASNQADSYNEQFF
14	TRBV2	TRBJ1-1	CASRGGRMNTEAFF
15	TRBV7-7	TRBJ2-7	CASSLGTGGSYEQYF
12	TRBV2	TRBJ2-7	CASSENSGVQYF
13	TRBV19	TRBJ2-7	CASSQGSGDEQYF
12	TRBV3-1/TRBV3-2	TRBJ2-2	CASSQRAGELFF
15	TRBV6-5	TRBJ2-7	CASSYTRTGSGEQYF
16	TRBV10-1	TRBJ1-1	CASSEWGGARNTEAFF
15	TRBV4-1	TRBJ1-1	CASSQSQFMNTEAFF
14	TRBV24-1	TRBJ2-1	CATSDPGQGGEQFF
17	TRBV5-5	TRBJ1-1	CASSLDPRGRQGTEAFF
17	TRBV18	TRBJ2-2	CASSPYRDRANTGELFF